Following are 21 T cell receptor beta chains from one sample sequenced in a study of T cells in Graves' hyperthyroidism and ophthalmopathy. Authors of the study amplified TCR beta CDR3 regions from RNA transcripts. First-round RT-PCR of the TCR CDR3 relied on the HTBI primer set. TCRdb analysed the multiplex PCR reads with MiXCR anew, one entry per CDR3 protein. This table has 450,000 to 650,000 distinct CDR3 sequences, approximately 15% appearing once. Sample: blood. Receptor source: a woman under 30 with Graves' ophthalmopathy.

This clonotype came up many times. The chain links TRBV5-1 to TRBJ2-7, with 8 bases that match TRBD2. Germline V gene lookup returns CDR1 SGHRS and CDR2 YFSETQ. Trimming took 5 bases from V and 5 from J; bases not matched to a gene: 12. The CDR3 length is 15 residues. The CDR3 spells CASREAAGVLNEQYF. Written as DNA, the CDR3 is TGCGCCAGCAGAGAGGCAGCGGGAGTTTTGAACGAGCAGTACTTC.

This clonotype has just a few counts. The chain has TRBV6-6 and TRBJ2-3, with D perhaps matching TRBD2 (6 bases). The CDR3 consists of 13 residues. Deletions cut 2 bases from V and 8 bases from J, with 11 bases between. Germline V gives CDR1 MNHNY, CDR2 SVGAGI (reference sequence). CDR3 in amino acids: CASSYTNGGTQYF. CDR3 DNA: TGTGCCAGCAGTTACACAAACGGGGGTACGCAGTATTTT.

The gene calls are TRBV10-3 and TRBJ1-4, with D unclear. The CDR3 spans 15 residues. V lost 4 bases and J 0 bases, leaving 9 bases between the germline ends. Germline V gene data show CDR1 as ENHRY and CDR2 as SYGVKD. In nucleotides, the CDR3 is TGTGCCATCAGTGGCCCCACAACAACTAATGAAAAACTGTTTTTT. Translated, it gives CAISGPTTTNEKLFF.

The chain carries TRBV19 and TRBJ1-5; no clear D gene. Germline CDR1 and CDR2: LNHDA and SQIVND (reference sequence). V was trimmed by 1 base and J by 8 bases, leaving 12 bases between them. The CDR3 is 14 amino acids. The CDR3 protein is CASSIGGMLKPQHF. CDR3 coding DNA: TGTGCCAGTAGTATAGGCGGGATGTTGAAGCCCCAGCATTTT.

The chain uses TRBV10-1 and TRBJ1-4, with 9 bases identical to TRBD1. The CDR3 is 13 residues long. Germline loops: CDR1 WNHNN, CDR2 SYGVQD (reference sequence). With V trimmed by 7 bases and J by 5 bases, 2 bases remained unmatched. The DNA of the CDR3 is TGCGCCAGCACACAGGGGGCGAATGAAAAACTGTTTTTT. Translated, it gives CASTQGANEKLFF.

This clonotype was observed a handful of times. Relative to the germline gene, one junction end is altered; a read error may explain this. This rearrangement joins TRBV27 to TRBJ2-7; D may be TRBD1 (6 bases). The CDR3 extends over 15 amino acids. Looked up from germline, CDR1 is MNHEY and CDR2 is SMNVEV (reference sequence). CDR3 protein: CASSVSAGVSYKQYF. CDR3 sequence (DNA): TGTGCCAGCAGCGTTTCCGCAGGGGTATCCTACAAGCAGTACTTC.

The V gene is TRBV4-1, the J gene TRBJ2-7; 13 bases map to TRBD2. The length of the CDR3 is 16 residues. V was pared by 0 bases and J by 3 bases, with 2 bases of the junction left unmatched. Germline assignment: CDR1 MGHRA and CDR2 YSYEKL. The CDR3 nucleotides read TGCGCCAGCAGCCAAGAAAGGACTAGCGGGAGCTACGAGCAGTACTTC. It specifies CASSQERTSGSYEQYF.

This clonotype was found many times. The chain uses TRBV27 and TRBJ2-1, with 8 bases identical to TRBD2. CDR1 is MNHEY, CDR2 SMNVEV, per germline (reference sequence). CDR3 size: 17 residues. Trimming took 3 bases from V and 4 from J; bases not matched to a gene: 11. CDR3 sequence (DNA): TGTGCCAGCAGTTTCGGGTGGGGCGGGAGGACATACAATGAGCAGTTCTTC. It codes for CASSFGWGGRTYNEQFF.

As for this clonotype: Relative to the germline gene, one junction end is altered; a read error may explain this. The rearrangement joins TRBV7-2 to TRBJ2-7; 7 positions match TRBD2. Germline-derived CDR1 and CDR2 are SGHTA and FQGNSA. The CDR3 has 16 residues. As DNA, the CDR3 is TGCGCCAACAGCCAAGGTACGGGACTATCCACCTACGAGCAGTACTTC. It translates to CANSQGTGLSTYEQYF.

The CDR3 is CASSARDKNQPQHF. CDR3 in DNA: TGTGCCAGCAGCGCCCGGGACAAAAATCAGCCCCAGCATTTT. V is TRBV9 and J is TRBJ1-5, with a possible D match to TRBD1 (6 bases). This CDR3 has 14 amino acids. The V end was cut by 3 bases, the J end by 4 bases, with 11 bases between. Germline V lookup: CDR1 SGDLS, CDR2 YYNGEE.

This clonotype was picked up many times. The genes are TRBV27 and TRBJ2-7; 7 nucleotides agree with TRBD2. The CDR3 runs 16 residues. From germline, CDR1 is MNHEY and CDR2 SMNVEV (reference sequence). With V trimmed by 4 bases and J by 5 bases, 14 bases remained unmatched. Written as DNA, the CDR3 is TGTGCCAGCAGTTCCCTTTTGGAGGGAGGGTTCCACGAGCAGTACTTC. Amino acids: CASSSLLEGGFHEQYF.

V and J are TRBV2 and TRBJ2-7; D gene uncertain. Germline assignment: CDR1 SNHLY and CDR2 FYNNEI. Trimming took off 5 bases at V and 3 bases at J, with 11 bases between the two ends. The CDR3 covers 13 residues. CDR3: CASSSWIGYEQYF. The CDR3, as DNA: TGTGCCAGCAGTTCATGGATCGGCTACGAGCAGTACTTC.

This clonotype came up many times. V and J are TRBV6-1 and TRBJ2-1; perhaps TRBD2 as D (5 bases). V lost 6 bases and J 0 bases, leaving 27 bases between the germline ends. Germline V gives CDR1 MNHNS, CDR2 SASEGT. The CDR3 totals 20 residues. CDR3 sequence reads: CASSGSKVDSTPSSYNEQFF. DNA of the CDR3: TGTGCCAGCAGCGGGTCGAAAGTGGACTCGACACCGAGCTCCTACAATGAGCAGTTCTTC.

This sequence joins TRBV4-3 and TRBJ2-5, with D maybe TRBD2 (6 bases). V lost 4 bases to trimming and J lost 5 bases, with 23 bases between them. The CDR3 loop spans 17 amino acids. Germline values: CDR1 LGHNA, CDR2 YSLEER. CDR3 in amino acids: CASSPRPAGMGGETQYF. DNA of the CDR3: TGCGCCAGCAGCCCCCGCCCGGCGGGGATGGGTGGGGAGACCCAGTACTTC.

This clonotype was observed at least ten times. The chain carries TRBV29-1 and TRBJ2-6, with TRBD2 matching over 7 bases. The CDR3 spans 15 residues. Trimming removed 4 bases from V and 2 bases from J; junction bases left unmatched: 5. The germline gives CDR1 SQVTM, CDR2 ANQGSEA. DNA for the CDR3: TGCAGCGTTGGCCCCCGGGGGGCTGGGGCCAACGTCCTGACTTTC. Protein product: CSVGPRGAGANVLTF.

This chain uses TRBV6-1 with TRBJ2-1; D is tentatively TRBD1 or TRBD2 (5 bases each). Germline V gives CDR1 MNHNS, CDR2 SASEGT. The V gene lost 5 bases and the J gene lost 15 bases, with 14 bases spanning the gap. The CDR3 spans 11 residues. DNA of the CDR3: TGTGCCAGCAGTAGGGACCAGTTGGTGTTCTTC. Its translation is CASSRDQLVFF.

This clonotype was seen only a few times. This chain joins TRBV14 and TRBJ1-6, with TRBD1 as a possible D gene (6 bases). The V end lost 4 bases, the J end lost 10 bases, and 14 bases lay between the germline ends. Per the germline V gene, CDR1 is SGHDN and CDR2 is FVKESK. The CDR3 has 14 residues. CDR3 DNA sequence: TGTGCCAGCAGCCGACGGCAGGGGAGCTCACCCCTCCACTTT. Translation: CASSRRQGSSPLHF. Full variable domain (rest looked up from reference TRBV14 and TRBJ1-6): EAGVTQFPSHSVIEKGQTVTLRCDPISGHDNLYWYRRVMGKEIKFLLHFVKESKQDESGMPNNRFLAERTGGTYSTLKVQPAELEDSGVYFCASSRRQGSSPLHFGNGTRLTVT.

Many counts were recorded for this clonotype. V is TRBV9 and J is TRBJ2-3; maybe TRBD1 (6 bases). The CDR3 is 15 amino acids. CDR1 and CDR2 from the germline V gene are SGDLS and YYNGEE. V was trimmed by 3 bases and J by 3 bases, leaving 14 bases between them. DNA of the CDR3: TGTGCCAGCAGCGCTCGACAGGTTAGGACAGATACGCAGTATTTT. Translated, it gives CASSARQVRTDTQYF.

This clonotype has only a few counts. V and J are TRBV28 and TRBJ1-5; D is undetermined. Germline values: CDR1 MDHEN, CDR2 SYDVKM. V was trimmed by 2 bases and J by 0 bases, leaving 11 bases between them. CDR3 size: 16 residues. The CDR3 bases are TGTGCCAGCAGTTTAACTGCGAGCCATAGCAATCAGCCCCAGCATTTT. It encodes CASSLTASHSNQPQHF.

In this sample, this clonotype turned up many times. The CDR3 loop is CASTLNPGVKDTEAFF. The CDR3 bases are TGCGCCAGCACCCTAAATCCAGGGGTGAAGGACACTGAAGCTTTCTTT. The chain links TRBV5-1 to TRBJ1-1; maybe TRBD1 (6 bases). Germline V gives CDR1 SGHRS, CDR2 YFSETQ. V lost 6 bases and J lost 3, with 21 bases in between. This CDR3 comprises 16 residues.

This clonotype was seen more than once but under ten times. The V gene is TRBV27, the J gene TRBJ2-1; unclear D gene. Trimming stripped 0 bases from V and 6 bases from J, with 9 bases between. Germline loops: CDR1 MNHEY, CDR2 SMNVEV (reference sequence). CDR3 length: 14 residues. Here the CDR3 reads CASSLSLWFNEQFF. CDR3 nucleotides: TGTGCCAGCAGTTTATCCTTATGGTTCAATGAGCAGTTCTTC.